These 5 T cell receptor beta chains were sequenced from one sample in a study of T cell changes during pregnancy in multiple sclerosis. Assay used: immunoSEQ multiplex PCR; TCRdb lists only in-frame clones, some missing. This table holds around 19,000 clones, about 90% found once. Sequencing used CD8+ T cells from peripheral blood mononuclear cells, obtained in the third trimester of pregnancy. The receptors here all came from a female donor in good health, enrolled as a control in a pregnancy study.

This clone has a handful of counts. This chain joins TRBV6-4 and TRBJ2-1; D call uncertain. Looked up from germline, CDR1 is MRHNA and CDR2 is SNTAGT. The germline V and J ends were trimmed by 0 bases and 4 bases, with 4 bases remaining between them. This CDR3 spans 13 amino acids. The CDR3 is CASSDSTYNEQFF. The DNA of the CDR3 is TGTGCCAGCAGTGACTCGACATACAATGAGCAGTTCTTC.

This clone was seen a single time. V is TRBV10-3 and J is TRBJ2-3; 12 bases agree with TRBD2. The CDR3 consists of 19 residues. Germline values: CDR1 ENHRY, CDR2 SYGVKD. The V and J ends lost 3 bases and 0 bases, in that order; junction bases with no gene match: 10. The CDR3 reads CAISDLAGGNFSSTDTQYF. The CDR3, as DNA: TGTGCCATCAGTGATCTAGCGGGAGGGAATTTCTCTAGCACAGATACGCAGTATTTT.

This chain links TRBV7-9 with TRBJ2-5; possible D gene TRBD2, 6 bases. Deletions cut 1 base from V and 4 bases from J, with 10 bases between. This CDR3 is built from 14 residues. Germline V gene lookup returns CDR1 SEHNR and CDR2 FQNEAQ (reference sequence). Written as DNA, the CDR3 is TGTGCCAGCAGCTTAGTAGGTAGCGGAGAGACCCAGTACTTC. Protein sequence: CASSLVGSGETQYF.

The genes are TRBV6-5 and TRBJ2-3, with 8 bases identical to TRBD2. Trimming at V came to 6 bases and at J to 4 bases, leaving 6 bases not matched to a gene. Per germline, CDR1 MNHEY and CDR2 SVGAGI. The CDR3 extends over 14 amino acids. The CDR3 bases are TGTGCCAGCAGCTTGGTCGGGGGGGCAGATACGCAGTATTTT. Amino acid sequence: CASSLVGGADTQYF.

The rearrangement joins TRBV6-6 to TRBJ2-1; the D gene is possibly TRBD2 (6 bases). V was pared by 11 bases and J by 6 bases, with 14 bases between. The CDR3 consists of 12 residues. The germline CDR1 and CDR2 sequences are MNHNY and SVGAGI (reference sequence). The CDR3, as DNA: TGTGCCGTAGCCCGGGGGTTCAATGAGCAGTTCTTC. It specifies CAVARGFNEQFF.